This entry lists 15 T cell receptor beta chains sequenced from one sample in a study of identical twins. TCRdb independently ran MiXCR on the 5' RACE reads; one entry per CDR3 protein. The sample includes just over 450,000 distinct CDR3 sequences, 12% to 15% of them seen just once. This sample was also put to use in a study of yellow fever vaccine responses in identical twins.

The sequencing input was CD4+ T cells sorted from blood. These receptors were collected from a woman aged 18-29 years in good health.

This clonotype came up a few times. The chain employs TRBV10-3 and TRBJ2-7, with 11 bases aligning to TRBD2. This CDR3 is 14 amino acids long. J gave up 5 bases and V 6 bases, and 6 bases lay outside the gene matches. Germline CDR1 is ENHRY and CDR2 is SYGVKD. CDR3 protein: CAISGGLAANEQYF. CDR3 nucleotide sequence: TGTGCCATCAGCGGGGGACTAGCGGCTAACGAGCAGTACTTC.

This clonotype occurred a few times. This chain joins TRBV6-2 or TRBV6-3 and TRBJ1-1, with D perhaps TRBD1 (5 bases). CDR3 length: 13 residues. Deletions cut 4 bases from V and 6 bases from J, with 12 bases between. From germline, CDR1 is MNHEY and CDR2 SVGEGT. The CDR3 region is CASSSEGWSEAFF. CDR3 nucleotide sequence: TGTGCCAGCAGTTCTGAGGGGTGGTCTGAAGCTTTCTTT.

In its sample, this clonotype was seen many times. This sequence joins TRBV5-1 and TRBJ2-1; 8 nucleotides align to TRBD1. Looked up from germline, CDR1 is SGHRS and CDR2 is YFSETQ. There are 15 residues in the CDR3. J gave up 7 bases and V 0 bases, and 6 bases lay outside the gene matches. The chain's CDR3 is CASSLGQGFRNEQFF. The CDR3 coding sequence is TGCGCCAGCAGCTTGGGACAGGGGTTCAGAAATGAGCAGTTCTTC. Complete variable domain (other parts from reference TRBV5-1 and TRBJ2-1): KAGVTQTPRYLIKTRGQQVTLSCSPISGHRSVSWYQQTPGQGLQFLFEYFSETQRNKGNFPGRFSGRQFSNSRSEMNVSTLELGDSALYLCASSLGQGFRNEQFFGPGTRLTVL.

This clonotype occurred a few times. The chain combines TRBV24-1 with TRBJ2-1; 9 bases are a match to TRBD2. Per the germline V gene, CDR1 is KGHDR and CDR2 is SFDVKD. V was pared by 2 bases and J by 2 bases, with 6 bases of the junction left unmatched. CDR3 length: 17 amino acids. The chain's CDR3 is CATSDSALAGPYNEQFF. The CDR3 region has the DNA TGTGCCACCAGTGATTCCGCGCTAGCGGGACCCTACAATGAGCAGTTCTTC.

This clonotype has more than one count but fewer than ten. This chain joins TRBV5-1 and TRBJ2-7; 10 bases are shared with TRBD1. The CDR3 length is 15 residues. CDR1 is SGHRS, CDR2 YFSETQ, per germline. V was pared by 3 bases and J by 2 bases, with 5 bases of the junction left unmatched. Here the CDR3 DNA reads TGCGCCAGCAGCTACCGGGACAGGGGTCCCTACGAGCAGTACTTC. Amino acids: CASSYRDRGPYEQYF.

This clonotype has ten or more counts. The CDR3 sequence is CSAYSGGAREQFF. The CDR3 DNA sequence: TGCAGCGCCTATAGCGGGGGGGCCCGGGAGCAGTTCTTC. The chain combines TRBV29-1 with TRBJ2-1, with 11 nucleotides matching TRBD2. Germline trimming cut 7 bases from V and 10 bases from J; bases unmatched to any gene: 9. Germline values: CDR1 SQVTM, CDR2 ANQGSEA. The CDR3 contains 13 residues.

This clonotype was recorded a few times. One junction end disagrees with the germline gene, perhaps due to a read error. The chain links TRBV28 to TRBJ1-5, with D tentatively TRBD1 (6 bases). Germline V CDR1 and CDR2: MDHEN, SYDVKM. There are 15 residues in the CDR3. The CDR3 protein is CASSLLSRGNQPQHF. The CDR3 region has the DNA TGTGCCAGCAGCCTACTGAGCAGGGGCAACCAGCCCCAGCATTTT.

The chain recombines TRBV5-1 with TRBJ2-3, with a weak D call TRBD1 (6 bases). Germline V gene sequence: CDR1 SGHRS, CDR2 YFSETQ. V lost 1 base to trimming and J lost 1 base, with 16 bases between them. The CDR3 contains 17 residues. CDR3 amino acids: CASSLRRWGRGTDTQYF. For the CDR3, the DNA is TGCGCCAGCAGCTTGAGAAGATGGGGGCGCGGCACAGATACGCAGTATTTT.

The chain has TRBV6-5 and TRBJ2-7; 8 bases match TRBD1. The CDR3 totals 17 residues. Germline V gives CDR1 MNHEY, CDR2 SVGAGI. The junction had 10 bases not matched to a gene; V was cut back by 3 bases and J by 0 bases. The CDR3 region is CASSYRGTGTGSYEQYF. The CDR3 DNA follows: TGTGCCAGCAGTTATCGGGGCACCGGGACAGGCTCCTACGAGCAGTACTTC.

This clonotype came up a few times. The J gene is TRBJ1-1, the V gene TRBV20-1, with a weak D call TRBD1 (5 bases). There are 15 residues in the CDR3. V lost 3 bases and J 0 bases, leaving 14 bases between the germline ends. Germline values: CDR1 DFQATT, CDR2 SNEGSKA (reference sequence). CDR3 protein: CSARRRRGLNTEAFF. In DNA form, the CDR3 reads TGCAGTGCTAGGAGACGGAGGGGATTGAACACTGAAGCTTTCTTT.

The CDR3 nucleotides read TGTGCCAGCAGTCGACGGACAGGGGGCTTGACCGGGGAGCTGTTTTTT. Translating gives CASSRRTGGLTGELFF. The chain uses TRBV12-3 or TRBV12-4 and TRBJ2-2; 11 bases agree with TRBD1. V lost 5 bases and J lost 5; bases outside the gene matches: 7. The CDR3 runs 16 residues.

The table lists this clonotype with a few counts. The chain uses TRBV24-1 and TRBJ1-1, with 9 bases lining up with TRBD1. The CDR3 is 16 amino acids. Germline lookup yields CDR1 KGHDR and CDR2 SFDVKD. V dropped 3 bases and J dropped 4; count of bases not matched to a gene: 8. CDR3 sequence reads: CATSDPRDRDGTEAFF. CDR3 in DNA: TGTGCCACCAGTGATCCCCGGGACAGGGATGGCACTGAAGCTTTCTTT.

This rearrangement joins TRBV20-1 to TRBJ2-1, with a possible D match to TRBD2 (6 bases). The V gene's germline CDR1 is DFQATT and CDR2 SNEGSKA (reference sequence). There are 14 residues in the CDR3. V was trimmed by 3 bases and J by 4 bases, leaving 13 bases between them. The CDR3 loop reads CSARLGRGYNEQFF. In DNA form, the CDR3 reads TGCAGTGCTAGGCTCGGGAGAGGGTACAATGAGCAGTTCTTC.

This clonotype appeared a few times. The genes are TRBV28 and TRBJ1-2; D unclear. The V gene lost 0 bases and the J gene lost 0 bases, with 8 bases spanning the gap. The germline V gene has CDR1 MDHEN and CDR2 SYDVKM. This CDR3 is 15 amino acids long. CDR3 in amino acids: CASSLWAPANYGYTF. CDR3 DNA sequence: TGTGCCAGCAGTTTATGGGCTCCAGCTAACTATGGCTACACCTTC.

V is TRBV5-5 and J is TRBJ2-5; D is ambiguous. Germline CDR1 is SGHKS and CDR2 is YYEKEE (reference sequence). CDR3 length: 17 residues. V gave up 0 bases and J gave up 5 bases, with 20 bases separating them. The CDR3 nucleotides read TGTGCCAGCAGCTTGGGTCGGCAGGCCACCCTAGTGGAGACCCAGTACTTC. Translation: CASSLGRQATLVETQYF.